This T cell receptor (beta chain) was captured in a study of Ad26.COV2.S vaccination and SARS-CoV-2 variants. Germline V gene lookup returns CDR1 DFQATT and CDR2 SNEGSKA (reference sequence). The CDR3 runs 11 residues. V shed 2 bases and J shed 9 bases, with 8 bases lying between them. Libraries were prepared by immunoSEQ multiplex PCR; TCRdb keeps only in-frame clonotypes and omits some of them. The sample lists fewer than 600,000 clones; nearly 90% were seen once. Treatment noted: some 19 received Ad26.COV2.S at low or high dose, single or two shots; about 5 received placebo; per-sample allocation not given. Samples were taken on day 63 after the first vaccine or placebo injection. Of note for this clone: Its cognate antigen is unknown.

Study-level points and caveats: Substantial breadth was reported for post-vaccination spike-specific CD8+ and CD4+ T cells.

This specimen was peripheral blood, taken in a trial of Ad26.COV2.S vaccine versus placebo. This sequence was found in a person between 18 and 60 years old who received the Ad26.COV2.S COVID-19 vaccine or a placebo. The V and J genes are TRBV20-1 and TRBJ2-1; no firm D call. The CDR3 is CSARMVAEQFF. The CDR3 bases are TGCAGTGCTAGAATGGTGGCTGAGCAGTTCTTC.